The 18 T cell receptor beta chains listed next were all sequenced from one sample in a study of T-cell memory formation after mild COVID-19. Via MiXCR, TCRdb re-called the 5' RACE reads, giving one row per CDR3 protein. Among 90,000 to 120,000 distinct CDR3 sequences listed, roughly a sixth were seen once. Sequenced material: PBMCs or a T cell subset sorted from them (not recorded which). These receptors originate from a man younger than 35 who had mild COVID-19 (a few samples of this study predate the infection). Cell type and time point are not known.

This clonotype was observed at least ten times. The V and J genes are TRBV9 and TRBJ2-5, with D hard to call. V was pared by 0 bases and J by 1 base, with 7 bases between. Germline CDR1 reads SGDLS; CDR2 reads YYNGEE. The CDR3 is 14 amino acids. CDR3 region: CASSVGVLQETQYF. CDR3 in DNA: TGTGCCAGCAGCGTAGGGGTCCTCCAAGAGACCCAGTACTTC.

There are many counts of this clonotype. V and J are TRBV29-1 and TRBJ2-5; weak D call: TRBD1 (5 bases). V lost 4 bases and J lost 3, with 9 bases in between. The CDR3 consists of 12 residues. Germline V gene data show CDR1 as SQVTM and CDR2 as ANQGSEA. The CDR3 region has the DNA TGCAGCGTTGGGACAACCGAAGAGACCCAGTACTTC. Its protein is CSVGTTEETQYF. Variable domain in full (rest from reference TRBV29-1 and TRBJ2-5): SAVISQKPSRDICQRGTSLTIQCQVDSQVTMMFWYRQQPGQSLTLIATANQGSEATYESGFVIDKFPISRPNLTFSTLTVSNMSPEDSSIYLCSVGTTEETQYFGPGTRLLVL.

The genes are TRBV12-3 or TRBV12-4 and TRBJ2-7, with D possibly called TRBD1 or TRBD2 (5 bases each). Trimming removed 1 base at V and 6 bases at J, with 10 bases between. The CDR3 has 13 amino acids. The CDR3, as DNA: TGTGCCAGCAGTTTAGGTCCCGGGGCCGAGCAGTACGTC. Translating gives CASSLGPGAEQYV.

The CDR3 DNA is TGCGCCAGCAGCCAAGTCGGCCGCCGGTCGGGCTACACCTTC. Translation: CASSQVGRRSGYTF. The V and J genes are TRBV4-1 and TRBJ1-2; D unclear. Germline-derived CDR1 and CDR2 are MGHRA and YSYEKL. This CDR3 has 14 amino acids. V was clipped by 1 base and J by 8 bases, with 14 bases between them.

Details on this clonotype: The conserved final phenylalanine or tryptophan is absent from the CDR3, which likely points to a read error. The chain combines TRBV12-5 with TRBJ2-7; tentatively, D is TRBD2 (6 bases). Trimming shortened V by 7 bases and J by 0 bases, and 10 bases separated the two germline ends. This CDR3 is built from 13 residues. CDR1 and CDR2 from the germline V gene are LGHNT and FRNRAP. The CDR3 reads CASVSGSSYEQYY. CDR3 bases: TGTGCTAGTGTTTCCGGGAGCTCCTACGAGCAGTACTAC.

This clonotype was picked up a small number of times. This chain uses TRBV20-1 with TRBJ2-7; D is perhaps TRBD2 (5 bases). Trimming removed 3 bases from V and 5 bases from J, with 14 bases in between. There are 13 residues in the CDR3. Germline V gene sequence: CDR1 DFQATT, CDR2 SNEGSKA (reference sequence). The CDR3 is CSARWPGIDEQYF. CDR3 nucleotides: TGCAGTGCTAGGTGGCCGGGAATCGACGAGCAGTACTTC.

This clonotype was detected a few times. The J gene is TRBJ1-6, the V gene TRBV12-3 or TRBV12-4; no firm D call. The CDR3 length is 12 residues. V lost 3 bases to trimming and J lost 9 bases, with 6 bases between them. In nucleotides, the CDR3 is TGTGCCAGCAGTTTGCTACGTTCACCCCTCCACTTT. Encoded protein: CASSLLRSPLHF.

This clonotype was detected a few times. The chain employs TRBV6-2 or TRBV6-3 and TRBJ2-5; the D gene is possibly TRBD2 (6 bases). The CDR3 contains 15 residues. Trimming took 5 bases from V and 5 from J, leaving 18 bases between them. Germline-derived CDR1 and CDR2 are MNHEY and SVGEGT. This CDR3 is CASSGRRQRMETQYF. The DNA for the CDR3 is TGTGCCAGCAGTGGGAGGCGACAGAGGATGGAGACCCAGTACTTC.

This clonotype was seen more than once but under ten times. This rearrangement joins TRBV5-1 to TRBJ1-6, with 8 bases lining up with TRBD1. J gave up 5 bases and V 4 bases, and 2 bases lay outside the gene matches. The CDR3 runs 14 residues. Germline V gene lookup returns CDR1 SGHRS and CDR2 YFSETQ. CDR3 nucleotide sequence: TGCGCCAGCAGCGGACAGGGAAATAATTCACCCCTCCACTTT. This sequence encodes CASSGQGNNSPLHF.

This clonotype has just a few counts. This CDR3 is CASSQVVHGSSYEQYF. DNA for the CDR3: TGCGCCAGCAGCCAAGTGGTACACGGGAGCTCCTACGAGCAGTACTTC. The chain employs TRBV4-1 and TRBJ2-7; D possibly corresponds to TRBD2 (6 bases). V was trimmed by 1 base and J by 0 bases, leaving 13 bases between them. Germline V gene lookup returns CDR1 MGHRA and CDR2 YSYEKL. The CDR3 consists of 16 residues.

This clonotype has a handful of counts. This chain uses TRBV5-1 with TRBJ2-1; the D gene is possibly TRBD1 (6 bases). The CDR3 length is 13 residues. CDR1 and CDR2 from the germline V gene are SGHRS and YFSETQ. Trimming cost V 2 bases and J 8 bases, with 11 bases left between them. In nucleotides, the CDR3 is TGCGCCAGCAGCTTACAGGGCGGCGATGAGCAGTTCTTC. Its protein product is CASSLQGGDEQFF.

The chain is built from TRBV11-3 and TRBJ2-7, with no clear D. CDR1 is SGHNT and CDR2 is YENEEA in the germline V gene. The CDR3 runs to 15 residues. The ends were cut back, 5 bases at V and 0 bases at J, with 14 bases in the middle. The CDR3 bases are TGTGCCAGCAGCGGGGTAGGGCCGAGCTCCTACGAGCAGTACGTC. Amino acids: CASSGVGPSSYEQYV.

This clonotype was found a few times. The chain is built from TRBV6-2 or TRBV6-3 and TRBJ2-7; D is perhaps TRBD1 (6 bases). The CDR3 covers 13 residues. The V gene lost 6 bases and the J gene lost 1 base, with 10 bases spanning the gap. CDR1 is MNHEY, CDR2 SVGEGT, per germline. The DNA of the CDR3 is TGTGCCAGCAGGGAGGACAGTTCCTACGAGCAGTACGTC. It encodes CASREDSSYEQYV.

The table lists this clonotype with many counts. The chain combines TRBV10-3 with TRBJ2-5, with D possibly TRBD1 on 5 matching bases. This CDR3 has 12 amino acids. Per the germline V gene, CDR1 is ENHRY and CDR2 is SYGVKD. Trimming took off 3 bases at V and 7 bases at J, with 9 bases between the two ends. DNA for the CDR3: TGTGCCATCAGTGACCCTAGGGGGACCCAGTACTTC. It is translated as CAISDPRGTQYF.

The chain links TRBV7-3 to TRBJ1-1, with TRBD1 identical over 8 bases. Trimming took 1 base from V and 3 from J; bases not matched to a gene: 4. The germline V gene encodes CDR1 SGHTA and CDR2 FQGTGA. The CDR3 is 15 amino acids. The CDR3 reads CASSLNGRGHTEAFF. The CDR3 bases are TGTGCCAGCAGCTTAAATGGCAGGGGGCACACTGAAGCTTTCTTT.

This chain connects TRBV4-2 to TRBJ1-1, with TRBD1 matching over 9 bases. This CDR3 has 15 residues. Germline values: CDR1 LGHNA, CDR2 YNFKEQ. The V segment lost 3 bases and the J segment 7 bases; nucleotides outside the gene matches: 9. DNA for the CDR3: TGTGCCAGCAGCCATGGGACAGGGTCTTCCTTTGAAGCTTTCTTT. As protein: CASSHGTGSSFEAFF.

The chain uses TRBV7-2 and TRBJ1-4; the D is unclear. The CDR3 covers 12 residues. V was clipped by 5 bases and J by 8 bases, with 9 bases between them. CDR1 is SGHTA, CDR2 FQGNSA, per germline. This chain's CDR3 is CASSDMGEKLFF. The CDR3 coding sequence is TGTGCCAGCAGCGATATGGGAGAAAAACTGTTTTTT.

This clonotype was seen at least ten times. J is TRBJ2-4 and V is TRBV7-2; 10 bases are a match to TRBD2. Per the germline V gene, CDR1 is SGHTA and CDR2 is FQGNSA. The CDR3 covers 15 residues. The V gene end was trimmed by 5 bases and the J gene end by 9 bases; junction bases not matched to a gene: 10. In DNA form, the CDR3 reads TGTGCCAGCAGCCTAAGTAGCGGGGGGCCACCCATTCAGTACTTC. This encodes CASSLSSGGPPIQYF.